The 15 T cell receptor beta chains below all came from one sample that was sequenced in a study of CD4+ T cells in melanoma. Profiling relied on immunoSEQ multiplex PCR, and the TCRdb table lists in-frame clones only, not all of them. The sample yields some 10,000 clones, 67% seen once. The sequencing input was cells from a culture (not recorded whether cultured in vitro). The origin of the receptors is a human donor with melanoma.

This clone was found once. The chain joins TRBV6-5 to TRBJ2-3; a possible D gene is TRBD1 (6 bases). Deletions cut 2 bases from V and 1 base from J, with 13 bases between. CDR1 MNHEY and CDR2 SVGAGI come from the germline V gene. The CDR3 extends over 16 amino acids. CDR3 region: CASSYQGGTGTDTQYF. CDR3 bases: TGTGCCAGCAGTTACCAAGGGGGAACCGGCACAGATACGCAGTATTTT.

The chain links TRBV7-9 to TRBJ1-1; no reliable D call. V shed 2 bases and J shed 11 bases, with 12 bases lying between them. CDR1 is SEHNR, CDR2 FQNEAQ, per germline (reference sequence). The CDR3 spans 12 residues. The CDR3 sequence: CASSLSAFEAFF. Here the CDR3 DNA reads TGTGCCAGCAGCTTAAGCGCCTTCGAGGCTTTCTTT.

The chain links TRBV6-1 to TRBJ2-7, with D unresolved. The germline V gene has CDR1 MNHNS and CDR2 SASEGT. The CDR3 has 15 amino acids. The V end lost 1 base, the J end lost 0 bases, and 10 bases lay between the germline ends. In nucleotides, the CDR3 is TGTGCCAGCAGTGAAGTTTTGGCTGTCTCCTACGAGCAGTACTTC. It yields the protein CASSEVLAVSYEQYF.

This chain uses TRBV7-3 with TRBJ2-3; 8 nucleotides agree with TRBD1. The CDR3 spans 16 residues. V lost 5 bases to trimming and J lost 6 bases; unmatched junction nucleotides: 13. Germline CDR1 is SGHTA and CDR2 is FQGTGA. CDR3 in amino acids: CASSTNQGAGQDTQYF. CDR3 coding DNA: TGTGCCAGCAGCACAAACCAGGGGGCAGGACAGGATACGCAGTATTTT.

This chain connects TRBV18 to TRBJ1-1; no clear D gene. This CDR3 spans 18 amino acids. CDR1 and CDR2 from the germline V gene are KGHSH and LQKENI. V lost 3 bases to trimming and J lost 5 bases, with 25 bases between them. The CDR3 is CASSPRLRQPPGWTEAFF. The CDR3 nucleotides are TGTGCCAGCTCACCCCGGTTGAGGCAGCCGCCTGGGTGGACTGAAGCTTTCTTT.

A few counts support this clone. CDR3 DNA sequence: TGCGCCAGCAGCTACGAGCAGTACTTC. It translates to CASSYEQYF. This chain uses TRBV10-1 with TRBJ2-7; D unclear. V was pared by 6 bases and J by 3 bases, with 0 bases between. The CDR3 covers 9 residues. Germline CDR1 and CDR2: WNHNN and SYGVQD (reference sequence).

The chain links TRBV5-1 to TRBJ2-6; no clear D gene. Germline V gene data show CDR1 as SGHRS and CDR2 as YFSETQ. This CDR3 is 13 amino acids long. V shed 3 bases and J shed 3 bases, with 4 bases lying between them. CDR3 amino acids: CASSYVGANVLTF. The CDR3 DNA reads TGCGCCAGCAGCTATGTTGGGGCCAACGTCCTGACTTTC.

The CDR3 nucleotides are TGTGCCAGCAGCTCCGACACAGATACGCAGTATTTT. Its protein product is CASSSDTDTQYF. The chain uses TRBV5-4 and TRBJ2-3; D unclear. CDR1 is SGHNT and CDR2 is YYREEE in the germline V gene (reference sequence). This CDR3 has 12 amino acids. V was clipped by 3 bases and J by 2 bases, with 4 bases between them.

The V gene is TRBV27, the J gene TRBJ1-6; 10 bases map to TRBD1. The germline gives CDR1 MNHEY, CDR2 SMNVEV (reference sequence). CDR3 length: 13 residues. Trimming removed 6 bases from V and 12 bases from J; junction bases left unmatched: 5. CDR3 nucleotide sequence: TGTGCCAGCAGATGGACAGGGGGGGGACCCCTCCACTTT. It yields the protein CASRWTGGGPLHF.

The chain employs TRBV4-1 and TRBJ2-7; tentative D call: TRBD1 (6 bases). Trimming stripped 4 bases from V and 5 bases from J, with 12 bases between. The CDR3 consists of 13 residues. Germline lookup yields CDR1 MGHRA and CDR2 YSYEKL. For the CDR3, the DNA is TGCGCCAGCAGCCGCACGAACAGGGACGAGCAGTACTTC. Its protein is CASSRTNRDEQYF.

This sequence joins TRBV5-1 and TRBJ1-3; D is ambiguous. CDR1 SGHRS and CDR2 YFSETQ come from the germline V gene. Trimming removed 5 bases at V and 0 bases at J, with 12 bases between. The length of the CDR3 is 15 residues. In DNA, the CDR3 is TGCGCCAGCAGTAACCCCTCGGGCTCTGGAAACACCATATATTTT. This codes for CASSNPSGSGNTIYF.

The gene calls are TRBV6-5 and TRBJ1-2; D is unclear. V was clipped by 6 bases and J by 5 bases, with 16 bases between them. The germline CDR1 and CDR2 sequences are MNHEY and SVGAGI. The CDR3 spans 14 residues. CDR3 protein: CASSLVEGLYGYTF. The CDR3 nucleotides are TGTGCCAGCAGCTTGGTGGAGGGTTTGTATGGCTACACCTTC.

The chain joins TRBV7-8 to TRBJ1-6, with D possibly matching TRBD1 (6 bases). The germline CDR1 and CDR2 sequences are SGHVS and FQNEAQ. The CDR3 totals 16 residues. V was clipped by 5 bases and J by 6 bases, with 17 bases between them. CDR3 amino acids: CASSPSTTGFNSPLHF. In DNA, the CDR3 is TGTGCCAGCAGCCCCTCCACAACAGGGTTTAATTCACCCCTCCACTTT.

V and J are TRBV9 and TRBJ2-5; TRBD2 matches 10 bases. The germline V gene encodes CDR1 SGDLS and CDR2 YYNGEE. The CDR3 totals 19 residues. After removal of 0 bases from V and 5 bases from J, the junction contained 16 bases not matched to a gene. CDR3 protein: CASSVGPRISSGGPETQYF. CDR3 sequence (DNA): TGTGCCAGCAGCGTAGGCCCCCGAATCTCTAGCGGGGGACCTGAGACCCAGTACTTC.

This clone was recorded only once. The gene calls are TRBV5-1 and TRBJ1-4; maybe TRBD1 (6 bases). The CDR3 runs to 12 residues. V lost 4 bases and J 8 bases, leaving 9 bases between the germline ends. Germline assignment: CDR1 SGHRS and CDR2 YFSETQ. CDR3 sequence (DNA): TGCGCCAGCAGCCAGAGGGGGGAAAAACTGTTTTTT. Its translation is CASSQRGEKLFF.